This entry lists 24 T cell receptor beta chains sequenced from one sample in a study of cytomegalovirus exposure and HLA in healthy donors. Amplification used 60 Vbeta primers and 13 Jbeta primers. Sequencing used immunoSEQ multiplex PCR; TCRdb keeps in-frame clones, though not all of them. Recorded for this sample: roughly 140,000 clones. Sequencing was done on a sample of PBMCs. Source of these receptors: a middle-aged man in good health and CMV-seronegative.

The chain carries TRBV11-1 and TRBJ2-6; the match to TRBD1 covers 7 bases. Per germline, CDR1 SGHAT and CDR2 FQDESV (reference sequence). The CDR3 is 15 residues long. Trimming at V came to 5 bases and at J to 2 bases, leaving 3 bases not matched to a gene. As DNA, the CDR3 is TGTGCCAGCAGCCCCGACAGGGCTGGGGCCAACGTCCTGACTTTC. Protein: CASSPDRAGANVLTF. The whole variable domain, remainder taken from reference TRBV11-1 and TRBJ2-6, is EAEVAQSPRYKITEKSQAVAFWCDPISGHATLYWYRQILGQGPELLVQFQDESVVDDSQLPKDRFSAERLKGVDSTLKIQPAELGDSAMYLCASSPDRAGANVLTFGAGSRLTVL.

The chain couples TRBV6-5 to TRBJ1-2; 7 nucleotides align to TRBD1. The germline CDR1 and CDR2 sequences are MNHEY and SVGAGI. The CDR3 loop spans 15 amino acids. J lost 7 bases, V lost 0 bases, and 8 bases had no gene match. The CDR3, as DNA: TGTGCCAGCAGTTACTCCCGCCAGGGGGTGAGTGGCTACACCTTC. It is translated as CASSYSRQGVSGYTF.

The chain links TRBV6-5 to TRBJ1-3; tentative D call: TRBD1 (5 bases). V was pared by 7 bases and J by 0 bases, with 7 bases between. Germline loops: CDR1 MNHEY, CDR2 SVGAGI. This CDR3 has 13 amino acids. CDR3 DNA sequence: TGTGCCAGCACCGACAGCTCTGGAAACACCATATATTTT. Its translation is CASTDSSGNTIYF.

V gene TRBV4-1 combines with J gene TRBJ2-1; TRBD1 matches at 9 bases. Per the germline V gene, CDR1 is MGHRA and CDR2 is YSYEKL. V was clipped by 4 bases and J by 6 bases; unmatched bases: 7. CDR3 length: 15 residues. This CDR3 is CASSPSGTGTNEQFF. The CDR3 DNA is TGCGCCAGCAGCCCCTCCGGGACAGGGACCAATGAGCAGTTCTTC.

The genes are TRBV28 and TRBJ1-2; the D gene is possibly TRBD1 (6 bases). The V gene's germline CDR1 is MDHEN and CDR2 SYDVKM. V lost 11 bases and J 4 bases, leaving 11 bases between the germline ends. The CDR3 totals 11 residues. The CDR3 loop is CASGGPYGYTF. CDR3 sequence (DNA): TGTGCCTCGGGGGGGCCCTATGGCTACACCTTC.

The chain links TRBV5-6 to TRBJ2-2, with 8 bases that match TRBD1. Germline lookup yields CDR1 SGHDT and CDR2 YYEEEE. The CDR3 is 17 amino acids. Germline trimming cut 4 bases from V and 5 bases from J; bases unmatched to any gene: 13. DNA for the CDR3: TGTGCCAGCAGCCCCACACTAACAGGGGGAAGAACCGGGGAGCTGTTTTTT. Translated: CASSPTLTGGRTGELFF.

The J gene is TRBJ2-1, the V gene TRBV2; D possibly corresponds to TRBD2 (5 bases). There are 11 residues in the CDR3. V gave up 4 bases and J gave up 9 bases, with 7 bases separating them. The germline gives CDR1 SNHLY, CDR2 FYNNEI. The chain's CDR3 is CASSGRGEQFF. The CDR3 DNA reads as TGTGCCAGCAGTGGTCGGGGTGAGCAGTTCTTC. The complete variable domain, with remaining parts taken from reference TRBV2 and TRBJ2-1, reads EPEVTQTPSHQVTQMGQEVILRCVPISNHLYFYWYRQILGQKVEFLVSFYNNEISEKSEIFDDQFSVERPDGSNFTLKIRSTKLEDSAMYFCASSGRGEQFFGPGTRLTVL.

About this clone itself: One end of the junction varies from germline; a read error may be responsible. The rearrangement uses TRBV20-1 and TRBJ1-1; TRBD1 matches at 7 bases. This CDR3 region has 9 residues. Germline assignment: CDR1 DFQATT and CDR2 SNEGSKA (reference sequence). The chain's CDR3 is CSASDRDSF. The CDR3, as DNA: TGCAGTGCTAGCGACCGGGACAGCTTT.

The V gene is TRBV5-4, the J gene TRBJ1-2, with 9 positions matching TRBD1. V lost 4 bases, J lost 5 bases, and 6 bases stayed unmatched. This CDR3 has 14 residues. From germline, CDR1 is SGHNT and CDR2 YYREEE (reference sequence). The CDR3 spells CASSADRGWYGYTF. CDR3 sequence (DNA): TGTGCCAGCAGCGCTGACAGGGGGTGGTATGGCTACACCTTC.

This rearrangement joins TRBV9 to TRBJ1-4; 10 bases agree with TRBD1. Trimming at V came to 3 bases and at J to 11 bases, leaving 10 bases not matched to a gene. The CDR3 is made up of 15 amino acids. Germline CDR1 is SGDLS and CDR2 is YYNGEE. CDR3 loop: CASSGPGTGANKLFF. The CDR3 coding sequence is TGTGCCAGCAGCGGACCCGGGACAGGGGCGAACAAACTGTTTTTT.

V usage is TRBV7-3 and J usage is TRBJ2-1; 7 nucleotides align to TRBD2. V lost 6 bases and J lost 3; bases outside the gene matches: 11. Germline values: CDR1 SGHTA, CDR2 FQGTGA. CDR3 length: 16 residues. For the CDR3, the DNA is TGTGCCAGCAGTTTGGGGGGGAGCGGGGTCTACAATGAGCAGTTCTTC. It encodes CASSLGGSGVYNEQFF.

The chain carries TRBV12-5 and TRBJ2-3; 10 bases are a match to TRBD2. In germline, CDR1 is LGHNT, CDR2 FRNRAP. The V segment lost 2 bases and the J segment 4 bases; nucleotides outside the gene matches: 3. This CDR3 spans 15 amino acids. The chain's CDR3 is CASGLRLAGADTQYF. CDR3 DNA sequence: TGTGCTAGTGGTTTGCGGCTAGCGGGGGCAGATACGCAGTATTTT.

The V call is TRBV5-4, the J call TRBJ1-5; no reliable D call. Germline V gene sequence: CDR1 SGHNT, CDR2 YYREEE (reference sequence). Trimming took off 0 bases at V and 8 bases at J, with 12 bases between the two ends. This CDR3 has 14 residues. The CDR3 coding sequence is TGTGCCAGCAGCTTGGCCGGAGGGAATGAGCCCCAGCATTTT. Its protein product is CASSLAGGNEPQHF.

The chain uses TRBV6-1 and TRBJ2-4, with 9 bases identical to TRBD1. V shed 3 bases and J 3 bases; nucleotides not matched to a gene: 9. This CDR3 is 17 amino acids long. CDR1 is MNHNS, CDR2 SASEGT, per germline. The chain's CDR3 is CASSDQPTGGGKNIQYF. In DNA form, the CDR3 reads TGTGCCAGCAGTGACCAGCCGACAGGGGGAGGCAAAAACATTCAGTACTTC.

The CDR3 region is CASSQSTVSYEQYF. CDR3 sequence (DNA): TGTGCCAGCAGCCAGAGTACAGTCTCCTACGAGCAGTACTTC. The chain has TRBV14 and TRBJ2-7; D is undetermined. CDR1 is SGHDN, CDR2 FVKESK, per germline. V was clipped by 3 bases and J by 0 bases, with 9 bases between them. The CDR3 loop spans 14 amino acids.

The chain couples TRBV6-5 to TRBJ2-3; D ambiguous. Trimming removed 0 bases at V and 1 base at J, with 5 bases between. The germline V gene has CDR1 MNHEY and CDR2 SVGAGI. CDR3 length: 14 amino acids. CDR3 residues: CASSYSLRTDTQYF. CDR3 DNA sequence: TGTGCCAGCAGTTACTCCCTCCGCACAGATACGCAGTATTTT.

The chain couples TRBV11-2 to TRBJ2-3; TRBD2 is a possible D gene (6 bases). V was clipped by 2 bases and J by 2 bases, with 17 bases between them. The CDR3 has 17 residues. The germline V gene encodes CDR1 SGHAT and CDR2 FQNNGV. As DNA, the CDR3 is TGTGCCAGCAGCTTAAGGGTAGCGGTGGAACCCACAGATACGCAGTATTTT. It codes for CASSLRVAVEPTDTQYF.

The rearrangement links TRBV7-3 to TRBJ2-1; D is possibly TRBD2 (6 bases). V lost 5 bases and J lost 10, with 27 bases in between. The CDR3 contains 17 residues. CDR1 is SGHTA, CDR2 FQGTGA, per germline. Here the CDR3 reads CASSPTPPLAPGSEQFF. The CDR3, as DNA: TGTGCCAGCAGCCCAACCCCACCCTTGGCCCCCGGGAGCGAGCAGTTCTTC.

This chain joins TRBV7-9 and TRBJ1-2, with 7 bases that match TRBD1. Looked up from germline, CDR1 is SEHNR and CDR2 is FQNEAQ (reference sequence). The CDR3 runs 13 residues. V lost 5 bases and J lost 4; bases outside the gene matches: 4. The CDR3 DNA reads TGTGCCAGCAGCCCGGACAGGTCCTATGGCTACACCTTC. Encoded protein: CASSPDRSYGYTF.

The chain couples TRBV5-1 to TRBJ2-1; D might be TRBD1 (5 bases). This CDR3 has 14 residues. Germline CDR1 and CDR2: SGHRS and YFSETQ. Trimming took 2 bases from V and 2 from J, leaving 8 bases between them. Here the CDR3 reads CASSFKDTYNEQFF. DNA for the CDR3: TGCGCCAGCAGCTTCAAGGACACCTACAATGAGCAGTTCTTC. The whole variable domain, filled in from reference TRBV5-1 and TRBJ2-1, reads KAGVTQTPRYLIKTRGQQVTLSCSPISGHRSVSWYQQTPGQGLQFLFEYFSETQRNKGNFPGRFSGRQFSNSRSEMNVSTLELGDSALYLCASSFKDTYNEQFFGPGTRLTVL.

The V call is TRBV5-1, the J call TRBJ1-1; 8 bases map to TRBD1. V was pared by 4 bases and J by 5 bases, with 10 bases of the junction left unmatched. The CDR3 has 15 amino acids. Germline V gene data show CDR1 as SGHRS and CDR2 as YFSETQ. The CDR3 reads CASSQLQGEGTEAFF. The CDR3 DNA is TGCGCCAGCAGCCAGTTACAGGGGGAGGGTACTGAAGCTTTCTTT.

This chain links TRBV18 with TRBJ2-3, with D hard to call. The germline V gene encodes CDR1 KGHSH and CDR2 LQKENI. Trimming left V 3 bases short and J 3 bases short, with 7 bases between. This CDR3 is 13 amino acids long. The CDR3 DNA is TGTGCCAGCTCACCGGGCCTTACAGATACGCAGTATTTT. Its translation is CASSPGLTDTQYF.

In DNA form, the CDR3 reads TGCAGCGTTCGGGGAGGGGGACGACAAGAGACCCAGTACTTC. This gives the protein CSVRGGGRQETQYF. The gene calls are TRBV29-1 and TRBJ2-5, with D perhaps TRBD2 (7 bases). The CDR3 is 14 amino acids. V gave up 5 bases and J gave up 2 bases, with 15 bases separating them. Germline V gene data show CDR1 as SQVTM and CDR2 as ANQGSEA. The full variable domain, with the rest looked up from reference TRBV29-1 and TRBJ2-5, is SAVISQKPSRDICQRGTSLTIQCQVDSQVTMMFWYRQQPGQSLTLIATANQGSEATYESGFVIDKFPISRPNLTFSTLTVSNMSPEDSSIYLCSVRGGGRQETQYFGPGTRLLVL.

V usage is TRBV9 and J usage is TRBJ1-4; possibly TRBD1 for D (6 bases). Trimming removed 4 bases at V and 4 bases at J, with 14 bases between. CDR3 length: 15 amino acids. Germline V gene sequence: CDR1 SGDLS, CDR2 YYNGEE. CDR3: CASSSTGRNNEKLFF. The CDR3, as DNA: TGTGCCAGCAGCTCAACAGGGCGGAATAATGAAAAACTGTTTTTT.